This T cell receptor beta chain is drawn from a study of metastatic and nonmetastatic thyroid tumors. Study information: Blood and tumor or nodule tissue repertoires from malignant and benign thyroid patients were compared.

Looked up from germline, CDR1 is SGHDN and CDR2 is FVKESK. V was pared by 1 base and J by 1 base, with 4 bases between. The CDR3 loop spans 13 amino acids. TCRdb reanalyzed the PCR reads via MiXCR. The data contain tens of thousands of clones, 24% of them singletons. The sample holds many counts of this clone. Prior to thyroid surgery, none of the patients had received any treatment. The clonotype comes from a female donor with papillary thyroid cancer or a benign thyroid nodule (not recorded which). Some clones in this sample may be carry-over from other donors' samples. The genes are TRBV14 and TRBJ2-5; D unclear. The sequenced sample consisted of tumor tissue. DNA of the CDR3: TGTGCCAGCAGCCAAGTTGTCCAAGAGACCCAGTACTTC. Translating it yields CASSQVVQETQYF.